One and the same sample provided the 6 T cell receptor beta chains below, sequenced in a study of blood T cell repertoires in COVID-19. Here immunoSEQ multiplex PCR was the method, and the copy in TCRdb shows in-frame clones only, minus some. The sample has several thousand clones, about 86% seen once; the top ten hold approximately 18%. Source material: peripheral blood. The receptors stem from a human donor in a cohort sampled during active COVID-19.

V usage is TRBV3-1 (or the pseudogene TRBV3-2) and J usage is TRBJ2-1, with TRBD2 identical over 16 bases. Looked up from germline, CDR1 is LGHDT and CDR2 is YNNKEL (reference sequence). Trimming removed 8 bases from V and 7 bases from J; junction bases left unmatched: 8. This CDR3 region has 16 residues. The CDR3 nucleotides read TGTGCCAGCCGGGGACTAGCGGGGGGGCTCCTAAATGAGCAGTTCTTC. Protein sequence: CASRGLAGGLLNEQFF.

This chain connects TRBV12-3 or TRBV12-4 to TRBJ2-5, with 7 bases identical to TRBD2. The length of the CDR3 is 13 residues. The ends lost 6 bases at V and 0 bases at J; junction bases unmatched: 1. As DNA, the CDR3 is TGTGCCAGCAGGGGGGGGGACCAAGAGACCCAGTACTTC. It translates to CASRGGDQETQYF.

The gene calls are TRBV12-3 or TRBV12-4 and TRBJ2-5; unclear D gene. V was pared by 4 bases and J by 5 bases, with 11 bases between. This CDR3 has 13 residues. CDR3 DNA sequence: TGTGCCAGCAGTTCTCGACGGGTTGAGACCCAGTACTTC. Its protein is CASSSRRVETQYF.

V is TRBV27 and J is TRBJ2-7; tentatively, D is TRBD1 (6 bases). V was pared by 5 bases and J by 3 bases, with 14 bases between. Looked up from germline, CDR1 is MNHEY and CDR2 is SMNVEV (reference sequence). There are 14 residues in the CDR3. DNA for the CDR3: TGTGCCAGCAGTCCCCGGGACACCTACTACGAGCAGTACTTC. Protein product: CASSPRDTYYEQYF.

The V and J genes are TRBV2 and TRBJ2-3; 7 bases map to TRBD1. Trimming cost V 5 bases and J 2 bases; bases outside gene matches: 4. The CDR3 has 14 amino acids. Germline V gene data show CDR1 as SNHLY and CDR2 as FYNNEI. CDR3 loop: CASSPGQTTDTQYF. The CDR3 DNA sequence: TGTGCCAGCAGTCCGGGACAGACCACAGATACGCAGTATTTT.

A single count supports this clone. DNA for the CDR3: TGTGCCAGCAGGAAGGGGACAGGACCCACAGATACGCAGTATTTT. It yields the protein CASRKGTGPTDTQYF. This chain uses TRBV6-4 with TRBJ2-3; 8 bases align to TRBD1. CDR1 and CDR2 from the germline V gene are MRHNA and SNTAGT. There are 15 residues in the CDR3. Unmatched junction bases numbered 7, after V lost 6 bases and J lost 2 bases.